This T cell receptor beta chain was sequenced during a study of cytomegalovirus exposure and HLA in healthy donors. The study, taken as a whole, reports: Highly shared variants forming one cluster were likely a sequencing artifact. With further analysis later on, most CMV-associated TCR beta chains appeared HLA-restricted. Several of the most significant clusters appeared linked to common viral pathogens, based on a later analysis.

CDR3 size: 14 residues. The germline V gene has CDR1 MDHEN and CDR2 SYDVKM. Trimming pared 6 bases from V and 1 base from J, leaving 10 bases between. With respect to this clone: Its target is unknown.

Primers included in the PCR were 60 Vbeta and 13 Jbeta primers. TCRdb keeps only in-frame clones here, not all; method: immunoSEQ multiplex PCR. The table records around 150,000 clones, around 80% of them present only once. Material for sequencing was PBMCs. V gene TRBV28 combines with J gene TRBJ1-5; D perhaps matches TRBD1 (6 bases). This receptor was obtained from a woman aged 40 to 50 in good health and CMV-seronegative. The CDR3 loop reads CASSPGVSNQPQHF. In DNA form, the CDR3 reads TGTGCCAGCAGCCCAGGGGTGAGCAATCAGCCCCAGCATTTT.